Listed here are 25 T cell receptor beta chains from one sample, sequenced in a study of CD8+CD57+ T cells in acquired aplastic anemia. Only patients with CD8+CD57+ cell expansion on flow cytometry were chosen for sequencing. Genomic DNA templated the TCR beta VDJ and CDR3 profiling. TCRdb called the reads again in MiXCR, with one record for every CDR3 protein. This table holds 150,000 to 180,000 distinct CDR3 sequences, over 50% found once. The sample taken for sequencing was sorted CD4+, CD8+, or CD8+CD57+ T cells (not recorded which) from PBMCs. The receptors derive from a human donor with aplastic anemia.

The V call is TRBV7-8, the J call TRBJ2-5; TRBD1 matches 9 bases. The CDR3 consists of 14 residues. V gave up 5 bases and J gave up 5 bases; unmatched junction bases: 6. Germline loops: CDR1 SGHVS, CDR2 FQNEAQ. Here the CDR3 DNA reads TGTGCCAGCAGCCAAAACAGGGGGCAGGAGACCCAGTACTTC. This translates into CASSQNRGQETQYF.

DNA of the CDR3: TGCAGCGCCCTCCCGGGGGAATTGAACTATGGCTACACCTTC. It encodes CSALPGELNYGYTF. The chain uses TRBV29-1 and TRBJ1-2, with D perhaps matching TRBD1 (5 bases). The CDR3 extends over 14 amino acids. Germline loops: CDR1 SQVTM, CDR2 ANQGSEA. Trimming took 7 bases from V and 2 from J, leaving 17 bases between them. Full variable domain (remainder filled in from reference TRBV29-1 and TRBJ1-2): SAVISQKPSRDICQRGTSLTIQCQVDSQVTMMFWYRQQPGQSLTLIATANQGSEATYESGFVIDKFPISRPNLTFSTLTVSNMSPEDSSIYLCSALPGELNYGYTFGSGTRLTVV.

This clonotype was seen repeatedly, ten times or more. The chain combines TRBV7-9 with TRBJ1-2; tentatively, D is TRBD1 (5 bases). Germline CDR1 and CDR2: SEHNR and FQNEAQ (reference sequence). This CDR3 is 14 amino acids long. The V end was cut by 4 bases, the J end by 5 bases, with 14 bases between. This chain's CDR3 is CASSYQGRKYGYTF. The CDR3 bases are TGTGCCAGCAGCTACCAGGGAAGGAAATATGGCTACACCTTC.

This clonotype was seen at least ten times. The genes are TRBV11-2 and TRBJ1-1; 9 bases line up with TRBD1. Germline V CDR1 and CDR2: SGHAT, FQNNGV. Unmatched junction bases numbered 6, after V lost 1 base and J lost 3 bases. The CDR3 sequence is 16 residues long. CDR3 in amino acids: CASSLGSGTGYTEAFF. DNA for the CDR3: TGTGCCAGCAGCTTAGGGTCCGGGACAGGGTACACTGAAGCTTTCTTT. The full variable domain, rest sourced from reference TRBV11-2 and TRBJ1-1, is EAGVAQSPRYKIIEKRQSVAFWCNPISGHATLYWYQQILGQGPKLLIQFQNNGVVDDSQLPKDRFSAERLKGVDSTLKIQPAKLEDSAVYLCASSLGSGTGYTEAFFGQGTRLTVV.

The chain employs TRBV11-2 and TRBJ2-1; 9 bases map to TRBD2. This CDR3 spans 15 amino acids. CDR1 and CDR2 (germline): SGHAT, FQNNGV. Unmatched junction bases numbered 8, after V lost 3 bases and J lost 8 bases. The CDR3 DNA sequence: TGTGCCAGCAGCTTTTGGGCGGGGGGGCAGCATGAGCAGTTCTTC. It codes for CASSFWAGGQHEQFF.

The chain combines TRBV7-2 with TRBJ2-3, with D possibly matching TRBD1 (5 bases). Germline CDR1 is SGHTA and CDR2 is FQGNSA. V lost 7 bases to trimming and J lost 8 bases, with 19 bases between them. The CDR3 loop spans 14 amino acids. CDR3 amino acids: CASTTEFSTGTQYF. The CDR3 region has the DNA TGTGCCAGCACGACAGAGTTCAGCACGGGTACGCAGTATTTT.

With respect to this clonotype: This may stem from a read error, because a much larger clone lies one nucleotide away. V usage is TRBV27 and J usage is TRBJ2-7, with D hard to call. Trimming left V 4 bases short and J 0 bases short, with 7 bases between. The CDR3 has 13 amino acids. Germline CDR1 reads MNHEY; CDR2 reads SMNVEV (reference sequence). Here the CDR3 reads CASSWTGSYEQYF. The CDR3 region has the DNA TGTGCCAGCAGTTGGACCGGCTCCTACGAGCAGTACTTC.

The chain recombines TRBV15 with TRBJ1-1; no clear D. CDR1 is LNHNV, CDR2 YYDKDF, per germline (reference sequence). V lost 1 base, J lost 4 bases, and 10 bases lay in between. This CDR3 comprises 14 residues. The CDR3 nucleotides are TGTGCCACCAGCAGAGGGGTTGTTGGCACTGAAGCTTTCTTT. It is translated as CATSRGVVGTEAFF.

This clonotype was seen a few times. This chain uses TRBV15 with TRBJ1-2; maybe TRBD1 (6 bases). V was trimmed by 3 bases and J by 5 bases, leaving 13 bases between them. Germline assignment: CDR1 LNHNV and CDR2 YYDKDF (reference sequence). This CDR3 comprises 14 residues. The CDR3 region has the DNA TGTGCCACCAGCAGGGAGGAGGGGGGGTATGGCTACACCTTC. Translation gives CATSREEGGYGYTF.

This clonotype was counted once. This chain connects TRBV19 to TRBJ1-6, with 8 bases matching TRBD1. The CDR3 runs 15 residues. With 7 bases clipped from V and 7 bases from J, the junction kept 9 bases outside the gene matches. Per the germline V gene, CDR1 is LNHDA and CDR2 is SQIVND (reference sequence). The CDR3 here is CASIPGGGRNSPLHF. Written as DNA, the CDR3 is TGTGCCAGTATCCCAGGGGGCGGCAGGAATTCACCCCTCCACTTT.

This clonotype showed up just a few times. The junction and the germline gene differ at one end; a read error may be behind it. CDR3 sequence (DNA): TGTGCCACCGAGGATGTCCTTTTT. Its translation is CATEDVLF. This chain connects TRBV19 to TRBJ2-2, with D uncertain. CDR3 length: 8 residues. CDR1 and CDR2 (germline): LNHDA, SQIVND (reference sequence).

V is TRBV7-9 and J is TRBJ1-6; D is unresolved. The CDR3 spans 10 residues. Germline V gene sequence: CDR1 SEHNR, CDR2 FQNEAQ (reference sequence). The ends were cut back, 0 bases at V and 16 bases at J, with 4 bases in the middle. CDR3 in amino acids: CASSLAGLHF. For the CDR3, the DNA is TGTGCCAGCAGCTTAGCAGGGCTCCACTTT.

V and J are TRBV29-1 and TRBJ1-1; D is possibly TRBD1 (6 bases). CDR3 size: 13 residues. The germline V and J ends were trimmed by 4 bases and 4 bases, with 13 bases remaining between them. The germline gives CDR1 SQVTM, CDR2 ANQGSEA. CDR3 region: CSVAPRGGTEAFF. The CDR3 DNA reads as TGCAGCGTTGCCCCGAGGGGGGGCACTGAAGCTTTCTTT.

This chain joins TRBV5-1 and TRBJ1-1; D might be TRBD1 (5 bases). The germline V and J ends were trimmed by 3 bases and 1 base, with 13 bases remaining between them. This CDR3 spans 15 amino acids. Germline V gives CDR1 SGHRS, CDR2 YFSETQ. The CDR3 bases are TGCGCCAGCAGCTCGTGGGGCGGGCAGAACACTGAAGCTTTCTTT. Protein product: CASSSWGGQNTEAFF.

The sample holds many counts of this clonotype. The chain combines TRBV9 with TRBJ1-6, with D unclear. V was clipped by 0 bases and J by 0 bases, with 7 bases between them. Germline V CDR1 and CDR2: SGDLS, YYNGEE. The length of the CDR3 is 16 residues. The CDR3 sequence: CASSVGGSSYNSPLHF. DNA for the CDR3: TGTGCCAGCAGCGTAGGAGGAAGCTCCTATAATTCACCCCTCCACTTT.

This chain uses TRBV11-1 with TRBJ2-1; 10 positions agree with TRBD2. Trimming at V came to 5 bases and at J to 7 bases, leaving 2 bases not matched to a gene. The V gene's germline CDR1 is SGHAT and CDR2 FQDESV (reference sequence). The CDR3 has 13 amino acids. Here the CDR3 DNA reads TGTGCCAGCAGCACAGCGGGGGGGAATGAGCAGTTCTTC. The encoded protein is CASSTAGGNEQFF.

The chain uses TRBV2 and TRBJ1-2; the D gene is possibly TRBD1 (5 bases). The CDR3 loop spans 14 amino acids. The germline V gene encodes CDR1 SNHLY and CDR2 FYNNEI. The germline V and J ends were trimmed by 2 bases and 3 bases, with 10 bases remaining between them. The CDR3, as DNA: TGTGCCAGCAGTGAAAAACTACAGGACTATGGCTACACCTTC. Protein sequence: CASSEKLQDYGYTF.

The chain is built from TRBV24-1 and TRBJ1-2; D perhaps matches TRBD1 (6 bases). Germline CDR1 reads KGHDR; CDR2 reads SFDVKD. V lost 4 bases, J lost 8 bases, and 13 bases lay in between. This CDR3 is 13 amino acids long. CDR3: CATSEQNRVGYTF. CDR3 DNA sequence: TGTGCCACCAGTGAACAGAACAGGGTAGGCTACACCTTC.

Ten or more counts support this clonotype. The CDR3 sequence is CASRLGAGGYEQYF. The CDR3 DNA is TGTGCCAGCCGCCTGGGGGCGGGGGGCTACGAGCAGTACTTC. This rearrangement joins TRBV28 to TRBJ2-7, with TRBD2 identical over 8 bases. The CDR3 is 14 amino acids. The trim removed 8 bases at V and 3 bases at J, leaving 9 bases unmatched. Germline CDR1 MDHEN, CDR2 SYDVKM. The whole variable domain, filled in from reference TRBV28 and TRBJ2-7, reads DVKVTQSSRYLVKRTGEKVFLECVQDMDHENMFWYRQDPGLGLRLIYFSYDVKMKEKGDIPEGYSVSREKKERFSLILESASTNQTSMYLCASRLGAGGYEQYFGPGTRLTVT.

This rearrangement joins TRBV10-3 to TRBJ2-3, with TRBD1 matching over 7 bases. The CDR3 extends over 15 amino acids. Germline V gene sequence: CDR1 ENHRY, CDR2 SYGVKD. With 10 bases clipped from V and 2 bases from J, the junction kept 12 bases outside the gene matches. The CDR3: CATAGSEGATDTQYF. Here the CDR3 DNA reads TGTGCCACCGCAGGAAGTGAGGGGGCCACAGATACGCAGTATTTT.

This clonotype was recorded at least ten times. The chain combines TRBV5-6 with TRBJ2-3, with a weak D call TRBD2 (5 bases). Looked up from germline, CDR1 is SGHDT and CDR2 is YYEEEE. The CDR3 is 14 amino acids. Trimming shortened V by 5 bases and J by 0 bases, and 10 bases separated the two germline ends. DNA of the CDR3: TGTGCCAGCAGTCCGACGGGGAGCACAGATACGCAGTATTTT. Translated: CASSPTGSTDTQYF.

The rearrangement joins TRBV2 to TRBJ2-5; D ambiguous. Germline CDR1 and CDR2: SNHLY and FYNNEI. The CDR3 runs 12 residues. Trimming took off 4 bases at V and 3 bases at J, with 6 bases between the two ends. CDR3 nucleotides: TGTGCCAGCAGTGTACAGAAAGAGACCCAGTACTTC. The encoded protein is CASSVQKETQYF.

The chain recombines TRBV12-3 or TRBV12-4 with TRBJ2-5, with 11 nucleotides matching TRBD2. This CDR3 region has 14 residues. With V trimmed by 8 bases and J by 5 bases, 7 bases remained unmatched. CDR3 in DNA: TGTGCCAGCGGTAGCGGGGGGGCGAGGGAGACCCAGTACTTC. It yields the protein CASGSGGARETQYF.

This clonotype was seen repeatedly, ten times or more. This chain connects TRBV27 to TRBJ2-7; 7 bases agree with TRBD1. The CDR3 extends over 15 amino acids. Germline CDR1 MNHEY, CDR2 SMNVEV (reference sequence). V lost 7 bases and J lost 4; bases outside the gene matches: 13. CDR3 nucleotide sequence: TGTGCCAGCAAGGTGAGGGCAGGGGGACCTTACGAGCAGTACTTC. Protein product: CASKVRAGGPYEQYF.

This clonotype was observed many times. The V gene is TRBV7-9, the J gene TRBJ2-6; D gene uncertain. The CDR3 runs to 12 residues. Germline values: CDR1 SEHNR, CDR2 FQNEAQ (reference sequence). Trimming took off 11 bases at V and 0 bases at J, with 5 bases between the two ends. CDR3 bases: TGTGCCCATGACTCTGGGGCCAACGTCCTGACTTTC. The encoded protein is CAHDSGANVLTF.